A selection of T cell receptor beta chains follows, all from one sample in a study of T cell clones after liver transplantation. The protocol was immunoSEQ multiplex PCR, while the TCRdb copy is restricted to in-frame clones and leaves out a portion. The table shows roughly 20,000 clones, with over 80% occurring only once. The specimen was CD8+ T cells from blood, collected before liver transplant. These receptors all stem from a human donor who received a liver transplant. Both conserved end residues are part of each CDR3. The order of the fields is D gene, clone size, V gene, J gene, CDR3 protein, CDR3 DNA. D genes are given only for firm matches. Not every row has a clone size; where given, it reads once, few, many or a size class.

D: .; size: .; V: TRBV12-5; J: TRBJ1-1; CDR3: CASGLWGSGTEAFF; DNA: TGTGCTAGTGGTTTGTGGGGATCGGGCACTGAAGCTTTCTTT
D: TRBD1; size: .; V: TRBV9; J: TRBJ2-2; CDR3: CASSAPTTGGTGELFF; DNA: TGTGCCAGCAGCGCCCCCACGACAGGGGGCACCGGGGAGCTGTTTTTT
D: TRBD1; size: .; V: TRBV19; J: TRBJ2-2; CDR3: CASSWDRRDTGELFF; DNA: TGTGCCAGTAGCTGGGACAGGCGGGACACCGGGGAGCTGTTTTTT
D: .; size: once; V: TRBV19; J: TRBJ1-1; CDR3: CASSINWENTEAFF; DNA: TGTGCCAGTAGTATCAATTGGGAAAACACTGAAGCTTTCTTT
D: TRBD1; size: .; V: TRBV10-2; J: TRBJ2-7; CDR3: CASRETGWSGEQYF; DNA: TGCGCCAGCAGGGAGACAGGGTGGTCTGGCGAGCAGTACTTC
D: .; size: .; V: TRBV7-9; J: TRBJ1-5; CDR3: CASSLGGGNGQPQHF; DNA: TGTGCCAGCAGCTTAGGAGGGGGGAATGGTCAGCCCCAGCATTTT
D: TRBD1; size: .; V: TRBV28; J: TRBJ2-3; CDR3: CASSFTGGWSDTQYF; DNA: TGTGCCAGCAGTTTCACAGGGGGCTGGTCAGATACGCAGTATTTT
D: .; size: .; V: TRBV4-3; J: TRBJ1-5; CDR3: CASSQDRGNQPQHF; DNA: TGCGCCAGCAGCCAAGATAGGGGGAATCAGCCCCAGCATTTT
D: .; size: .; V: TRBV6-1; J: TRBJ2-7; CDR3: CASSGQISYEQYF; DNA: TGTGCCAGCAGTGGACAGATCTCCTACGAGCAGTACTTC
D: .; size: .; V: TRBV28; J: TRBJ2-3; CDR3: CASSLWGSGVGADTQYF; DNA: TGTGCCAGCAGTTTATGGGGTTCGGGAGTGGGTGCAGATACGCAGTATTTT
D: .; size: few; V: TRBV14; J: TRBJ1-2; CDR3: CASSQDPGTFYGYTF; DNA: TGTGCCAGCAGCCAAGATCCTGGGACCTTCTATGGCTACACCTTC
D: TRBD1; size: .; V: TRBV27; J: TRBJ1-2; CDR3: CASSLGAGQGKGGYTF; DNA: TGTGCCAGCAGTTTAGGTGCAGGACAGGGTAAAGGGGGCTACACCTTC
D: TRBD1; size: .; V: TRBV28; J: TRBJ1-1; CDR3: CASAPGTGYTEAFF; DNA: TGTGCCAGCGCCCCCGGGACAGGGTACACTGAAGCTTTCTTT
D: .; size: .; V: TRBV27; J: TRBJ2-1; CDR3: CASSFLEGMAYNEQFF; DNA: TGTGCCAGCAGTTTTCTGGAGGGGATGGCCTACAATGAGCAGTTCTTC
D: .; size: few; V: TRBV19; J: TRBJ1-2; CDR3: CASSTTALANYGYTF; DNA: TGTGCCAGTAGTACCACAGCCCTAGCTAACTATGGCTACACCTTC
D: .; size: .; V: TRBV27; J: TRBJ1-2; CDR3: CASSPDTLHYGYTF; DNA: TGTGCCAGCAGTCCTGACACACTCCACTATGGCTACACCTTC
D: TRBD2; size: .; V: TRBV7-9; J: TRBJ2-7; CDR3: CASSPAGGTSGRRPYEQYF; DNA: TGTGCCAGCAGCCCCGCCGGAGGGACTAGCGGTCGTAGGCCCTACGAGCAGTACTTC
D: TRBD2; size: .; V: TRBV4-3; J: TRBJ2-1; CDR3: CASSQASGSYNEQFF; DNA: TGCGCCAGCAGCCAGGCTAGCGGGAGCTACAATGAGCAGTTCTTC
D: .; size: few; V: TRBV5-4; J: TRBJ2-5; CDR3: CASSLVAAVGQETQYF; DNA: TGTGCCAGCAGCTTGGTAGCGGCCGTAGGACAAGAGACCCAGTACTTC
D: TRBD1; size: .; V: TRBV19; J: TRBJ2-7; CDR3: CASTAGTGLSEQYF; DNA: TGTGCCAGTACCGCCGGGACAGGCCTTTCCGAGCAGTACTTC
D: .; size: .; V: TRBV27; J: TRBJ1-3; CDR3: CASSSLPGPIFSGNTIYF; DNA: TGTGCCAGCAGTTCGCTTCCGGGACCCATCTTCTCTGGAAACACCATATATTTT
D: TRBD1; size: .; V: TRBV7-9; J: TRBJ2-3; CDR3: CASSFGQARTDTQYF; DNA: TGTGCCAGCAGCTTTGGACAGGCACGCACAGATACGCAGTATTTT
D: TRBD1; size: .; V: TRBV6-1; J: TRBJ1-1; CDR3: CASRETGGITEAFF; DNA: TGTGCCAGCAGGGAGACAGGGGGTATCACTGAAGCTTTCTTT
D: TRBD1; size: once; V: TRBV28; J: TRBJ1-1; CDR3: CASSYPGQFNTEAFF; DNA: TGTGCCAGCAGTTATCCGGGACAGTTTAACACTGAAGCTTTCTTT
D: .; size: .; V: TRBV5-1; J: TRBJ1-2; CDR3: CASSPARTERPFDYGYTF; DNA: TGCGCCAGCAGCCCCGCAAGGACAGAGAGACCCTTCGATTATGGCTACACCTTC
D: .; size: .; V: TRBV7-9; J: TRBJ1-5; CDR3: CASSIQGNQPQHF; DNA: TGTGCCAGCAGCATACAGGGAAATCAGCCCCAGCATTTT
D: TRBD1; size: .; V: TRBV11-3; J: TRBJ1-5; CDR3: CASRDRGHQPQHF; DNA: TGTGCCAGCAGGGACAGGGGGCATCAGCCCCAGCATTTT
D: .; size: .; V: TRBV4-1; J: TRBJ1-1; CDR3: CASSEGAGPMNTEAFF; DNA: TGCGCCAGCAGCGAAGGAGCAGGACCTATGAACACTGAAGCTTTCTTT
D: .; size: .; V: TRBV6-6; J: TRBJ2-3; CDR3: CASSYPGMGTDTQYF; DNA: TGTGCCAGCAGTTACCCGGGGATGGGGACAGATACGCAGTATTTT
D: .; size: .; V: TRBV7-8; J: TRBJ2-1; CDR3: CASSLGGDEQFF; DNA: TGTGCCAGCAGCTTAGGAGGGGATGAGCAGTTCTTC
D: .; size: .; V: TRBV6-1; J: TRBJ2-1; CDR3: CASMMGVSYNEQFF; DNA: TGTGCCAGCATGATGGGGGTCTCCTACAATGAGCAGTTCTTC
D: .; size: .; V: TRBV19; J: TRBJ1-5; CDR3: CASSMTLRQPQHF; DNA: TGTGCCAGTAGTATGACCCTTCGGCAGCCCCAGCATTTT
D: .; size: .; V: TRBV6-1; J: TRBJ1-5; CDR3: CAIQGKYSNQPQHF; DNA: TGTGCCATCCAGGGGAAGTATAGCAATCAGCCCCAGCATTTT
D: .; size: .; V: TRBV23-1; J: TRBJ1-5; CDR3: CASSRAGDSNQPQHF; DNA: TGCGCCAGCAGTCGGGCGGGGGATAGCAATCAGCCCCAGCATTTT
D: .; size: .; V: TRBV7-3; J: TRBJ1-1; CDR3: CASSLNAGVYTEAFF; DNA: TGTGCCAGCAGCTTAAACGCAGGGGTCTACACTGAAGCTTTCTTT
D: .; size: .; V: TRBV5-5; J: TRBJ2-7; CDR3: CASSLGSSYEQYF; DNA: TGTGCCAGCAGCTTGGGGTCTTCCTACGAGCAGTACTTC
D: .; size: .; V: TRBV29-1; J: TRBJ1-5; CDR3: CSIRGNSPPQTGNQPQHF; DNA: TGCAGCATAAGGGGGAATTCGCCACCCCAGACGGGAAATCAGCCCCAGCATTTT
D: .; size: .; V: TRBV19; J: TRBJ2-3; CDR3: CASRAYREPDTQYF; DNA: TGTGCCAGTAGGGCCTACCGGGAGCCAGATACGCAGTATTTT
D: TRBD2; size: .; V: TRBV28; J: TRBJ2-7; CDR3: CASSPAGVYEQYF; DNA: TGTGCCAGCAGTCCCGCGGGAGTCTACGAGCAGTACTTC
D: TRBD2; size: .; V: TRBV4-2; J: TRBJ2-7; CDR3: CASSWWTSGRLVYEQYF; DNA: TGTGCCAGCAGCTGGTGGACTAGCGGGAGATTGGTGTACGAGCAGTACTTC
D: .; size: .; V: TRBV5-6; J: TRBJ1-1; CDR3: CASSSVRAMNTEAFF; DNA: TGTGCCAGCAGCTCGGTCCGGGCAATGAACACTGAAGCTTTCTTT
D: .; size: .; V: TRBV7-9; J: TRBJ2-1; CDR3: CASSFRGEYYNEQFF; DNA: TGTGCCAGCAGCTTCAGGGGAGAATACTACAATGAGCAGTTCTTC
D: TRBD2; size: .; V: TRBV4-1; J: TRBJ2-1; CDR3: CASSQGLAEPYNEQFF; DNA: TGCGCCAGCAGCCAGGGACTAGCGGAGCCCTACAATGAGCAGTTCTTC
D: .; size: .; V: TRBV7-5; J: TRBJ2-3; CDR3: CVRSPYITSTDTQYF; DNA: TGTGTCAGAAGCCCATACATCACTAGCACAGATACGCAGTATTTT
D: TRBD1; size: .; V: TRBV5-1; J: TRBJ2-7; CDR3: CASSNPQGTSYEQYF; DNA: TGCGCCAGCAGCAACCCACAGGGGACCTCCTACGAGCAGTACTTC
D: TRBD1; size: .; V: TRBV27; J: TRBJ1-2; CDR3: CASSPGTGPNYGYTF; DNA: TGTGCCAGCAGTCCTGGGACAGGTCCAAACTATGGCTACACCTTC
D: TRBD2; size: few; V: TRBV28; J: TRBJ2-7; CDR3: CATEGLAGDWGSYEQYF; DNA: TGTGCCACGGAGGGACTAGCGGGGGACTGGGGCTCCTACGAGCAGTACTTC
D: .; size: .; V: TRBV9; J: TRBJ2-7; CDR3: CASSVGWANPYEQYF; DNA: TGTGCCAGCAGCGTAGGATGGGCAAACCCCTACGAGCAGTACTTC
D: TRBD1; size: .; V: TRBV7-6; J: TRBJ2-7; CDR3: CASSSPGGGAPYEQYF; DNA: TGTGCCAGCAGCTCGCCAGGGGGCGGGGCTCCCTACGAGCAGTACTTC
D: .; size: .; V: TRBV4-3; J: TRBJ1-4; CDR3: CASSLRIRATNEKLFF; DNA: TGCGCCAGCAGCCTCCGAATCAGGGCCACTAATGAAAAACTGTTTTTT
D: .; size: .; V: TRBV19; J: TRBJ2-7; CDR3: CASRNRSSYEQYF; DNA: TGTGCCAGTAGAAACAGGAGCTCCTACGAGCAGTACTTC
D: .; size: .; V: TRBV28; J: TRBJ2-1; CDR3: CASRVVSYNEQFF; DNA: TGTGCAAGCAGGGTCGTGAGCTACAATGAGCAGTTCTTC
D: .; size: .; V: TRBV19; J: TRBJ2-1; CDR3: CASSNRAVSSYNEQFF; DNA: TGTGCCAGTTCGAACCGGGCGGTGAGCTCCTACAATGAGCAGTTCTTC
D: .; size: .; V: TRBV4-3; J: TRBJ1-1; CDR3: CASSLAGEIPEAFF; DNA: TGCGCCAGCAGCCTCGCCGGGGAGATCCCTGAAGCTTTCTTT